A selection of T cell receptor beta chains follows, all from one sample in a study of response to subunit inactivated influenza vaccine. TCRdb ran MiXCR on the RT-PCR reads and lists one entry per CDR3 protein. Here the sample spans 610,000 or so distinct CDR3 sequences, around 15% being singletons. Sequencing used PBMCs from blood, obtained approximately 12 days after vaccination. Receptor source: a man between 45 and 60 years old who received an inactivated influenza vaccine. Each CDR3 is given with its conserved first and last residue. A D gene is named only where the DNA matches it firmly.

CDR3aa,v_gene,d_gene
CSARDLRRGVSYNEQFF,TRBV20-1,TRBD2
CSASTDRGPEQYF,TRBV20-1,TRBD1
CATSDLWARTDTQYF,TRBV24-1,-
CASSFPGAGYNEQFF,TRBV5-1,-
CSASPSGGLSYNEQFF,TRBV20-1,TRBD2
CASSLDPVYMGRQETQYF,TRBV11-2,-
CASSGLAEGTGELFF,TRBV10-2,TRBD2
CSAEVLDTQYF,TRBV20-1,-
CASSLEGNTEAFF,TRBV7-9,-
CASSQAFTIGTNEQFF,TRBV4-3,-
CSAGQGADSLQTQYF,TRBV20-1,TRBD1
CSAPQQGYEQYF,TRBV20-1,-
CASSFFSGGAGEQFF,TRBV12-3/TRBV12-4,TRBD2
CATSRMRTDTQYF,TRBV15,-
CASSFWDRAYEQYF,TRBV28,TRBD1